Each of the 30 T cell receptor beta chains below was sequenced from the same sample in a study of T cell responses to AZD1222 COVID-19 vaccine. The data were produced by immunoSEQ multiplex PCR, yet TCRdb's version contains in-frame clones alone and is incomplete. The sample lists 130,000 to 150,000 clones, roughly nine tenths occurring once. The specimen was peripheral blood, collected 28 days after the second AZD1222 dose. Every receptor here comes from an adult who received the AZD1222 COVID-19 vaccine.

The chain is built from TRBV4-1 and TRBJ1-2, with D hard to call. The CDR3 loop spans 14 amino acids. CDR1 and CDR2 from the germline V gene are MGHRA and YSYEKL. The germline V and J ends were trimmed by 0 bases and 7 bases, with 12 bases remaining between them. The CDR3 bases are TGCGCCAGCAGCCAAGACAGGTATTCCTCTGGCTACACCTTC. The encoded protein is CASSQDRYSSGYTF.

This clone was picked up a small number of times. The chain carries TRBV6-5 and TRBJ2-1, with 12 bases matching TRBD1. The V segment lost 4 bases and the J segment 8 bases; nucleotides outside the gene matches: 9. This CDR3 contains 16 residues. Germline-derived CDR1 and CDR2 are MNHEY and SVGAGI. The CDR3 region is CASSFTGTGGRDEQFF. As DNA, the CDR3 is TGTGCCAGCAGTTTTACCGGGACAGGGGGCAGGGATGAGCAGTTCTTC.

This clone was recorded once. J is TRBJ1-6 and V is TRBV18; D is uncertain. There are 13 residues in the CDR3. V was cut by 2 bases and J by 13 bases, with 12 bases left in between. Germline V gene lookup returns CDR1 KGHSH and CDR2 LQKENI. CDR3 DNA: TGTGCCAGCTCACCAGCCCGGGATCGTCCCCTCCACTTT. Translated, it gives CASSPARDRPLHF.

The rearrangement uses TRBV4-3 and TRBJ2-6; D is possibly TRBD1 or TRBD2 (6 bases each). The V and J ends lost 2 bases and 1 base respectively, with 24 bases between them. The CDR3 is made up of 21 amino acids. Germline V gene sequence: CDR1 LGHNA, CDR2 YSLEER. The CDR3 reads CASSQITPWGARLSGANVLTF. The CDR3 DNA reads TGCGCCAGCAGCCAAATAACCCCTTGGGGGGCGAGACTGTCTGGGGCCAACGTCCTGACTTTC.

This clone was recorded a few times. The V gene is TRBV19, the J gene TRBJ1-1; TRBD1 agrees at 8 bases. V trimming: 5 bases; J trimming: 5 bases; junction bases outside the gene matches: 7. CDR3 length: 14 residues. Per the germline V gene, CDR1 is LNHDA and CDR2 is SQIVND (reference sequence). The DNA of the CDR3 is TGTGCCAGTAGTCTCCTGGACAGGGAAACTGAAGCTTTCTTT. It is translated as CASSLLDRETEAFF.

Comments on this clone: Within the sample, other DNA sequences also encode this same CDR3. The chain carries TRBV6-5 and TRBJ2-7; 8 bases match TRBD1. The CDR3 is 12 residues long. Trimming took 5 bases from V and 3 from J; bases not matched to a gene: 0. Per the germline V gene, CDR1 is MNHEY and CDR2 is SVGAGI. The CDR3 DNA sequence: TGTGCCAGCAGTACAGGGGGCTACGAGCAGTACTTC. The encoded protein is CASSTGGYEQYF.

The V and J genes are TRBV24-1 and TRBJ1-3; D unresolved. CDR1 and CDR2 (germline): KGHDR, SFDVKD. The CDR3 loop spans 15 amino acids. Trimming pared 1 base from V and 0 bases from J, leaving 6 bases between. The DNA of the CDR3 is TGTGCCACCAGTGATTTAAGGGACTCTGGAAACACCATATATTTT. The encoded protein is CATSDLRDSGNTIYF.

The rearrangement uses TRBV3-1 (or the pseudogene TRBV3-2) and TRBJ2-1, with D possibly matching TRBD2 (6 bases). The CDR3 has 15 residues. Looked up from germline, CDR1 is LGHDT and CDR2 is YNNKEL (reference sequence). V shed 4 bases and J shed 4 bases, with 14 bases lying between them. CDR3 in amino acids: CASSPSGRRYNEQFF. DNA of the CDR3: TGTGCCAGCAGCCCCTCCGGGAGACGGTACAATGAGCAGTTCTTC.

The chain employs TRBV18 and TRBJ2-1; 12 bases align to TRBD2. This CDR3 spans 14 amino acids. Germline-derived CDR1 and CDR2 are KGHSH and LQKENI. J was trimmed by 8 bases and V by 6 bases; bases with no gene match: 5. In DNA form, the CDR3 reads TGTGCCAGCTCTCCGGGACTAGCGGGCCATGAGCAGTTCTTC. It translates to CASSPGLAGHEQFF.

CDR3 loop: CASTHRGQNTGYTQYF. Here the CDR3 DNA reads TGCGCCAGCACCCACAGGGGGCAAAATACCGGGTATACGCAGTATTTT. The V and J genes are TRBV5-1 and TRBJ2-3, with 9 positions matching TRBD1. The V segment lost 6 bases and the J segment 7 bases; nucleotides outside the gene matches: 15. CDR3 length: 16 amino acids. Germline V gene lookup returns CDR1 SGHRS and CDR2 YFSETQ.

This clone has more than one count but fewer than ten. The rearrangement joins TRBV6-5 to TRBJ1-1; D perhaps matches TRBD1 (6 bases). Trimming took 4 bases from V and 6 from J, leaving 21 bases between them. The CDR3 extends over 16 amino acids. CDR1 and CDR2 from the germline V gene are MNHEY and SVGAGI. DNA of the CDR3: TGTGCCAGCAGTTGGACAGAAGTCTCAATGAGGGCTGAAGCTTTCTTT. Encoded protein: CASSWTEVSMRAEAFF.

The chain recombines TRBV5-1 with TRBJ2-1, with 11 bases fitting TRBD2. This CDR3 is built from 16 residues. V dropped 7 bases and J dropped 6; count of bases not matched to a gene: 12. In germline, CDR1 is SGHRS, CDR2 YFSETQ. For the CDR3, the DNA is TGCGCCAGCTCCTTTGCCACCGGGACTAGCGGCAATGAGCAGTTCTTC. Translated: CASSFATGTSGNEQFF.

This clone was detected only a few times. The chain combines TRBV4-1 with TRBJ1-1; D is unresolved. V was pared by 1 base and J by 3 bases, with 9 bases between. From germline, CDR1 is MGHRA and CDR2 YSYEKL. This CDR3 is 14 amino acids long. The CDR3 spells CASSQADMDTEAFF. CDR3 coding DNA: TGCGCCAGCAGCCAAGCCGATATGGACACTGAAGCTTTCTTT.

Concerning this clone itself: One junction end does not reproduce the germline sequence, and a read error may be involved. The chain links TRBV6-5 to TRBJ2-7; 7 nucleotides agree with TRBD1. Germline CDR1 MNHEY, CDR2 SVGAGI. The CDR3 covers 12 residues. CDR3 loop: CASSRDRVGPTF. The DNA for the CDR3 is TGTGCCAGCAGCCGCGACAGGGTCGGTCCCACTTTC.

The chain uses TRBV12-5 and TRBJ2-1; the match to TRBD2 covers 10 bases. The CDR3 sequence is 17 residues long. The J segment lost 3 bases and the V segment lost 1 base, leaving 6 bases of the junction unmatched. Germline CDR1 reads LGHNT; CDR2 reads FRNRAP. The CDR3 sequence is CASGLAGLAEFYNEQFF. The CDR3 DNA sequence: TGTGCTAGTGGTTTGGCCGGACTAGCGGAATTCTACAATGAGCAGTTCTTC. Looking up the rest from reference TRBV12-5 and TRBJ2-1 gives the full variable domain: DARVTQTPRHKVTEMGQEVTMRCQPILGHNTVFWYRQTMMQGLELLAYFRNRAPLDDSGMPKDRFSAEMPDATLATLKIQPSEPRDSAVYFCASGLAGLAEFYNEQFFGPGTRLTVL.

The CDR3: CASSLIGQGAVSTEAFF. As DNA, the CDR3 is TGCGCCAGCAGCTTAATTGGACAGGGGGCGGTGAGCACTGAAGCTTTCTTT. J is TRBJ1-1 and V is TRBV5-1, with 11 bases identical to TRBD1. CDR1 and CDR2 (germline): SGHRS, YFSETQ. The CDR3 spans 17 residues. V lost 2 bases and J lost 4; bases outside the gene matches: 10.

This rearrangement joins TRBV6-6 to TRBJ2-1; D gene unclear. V was cut by 5 bases and J by 6 bases, with 17 bases left in between. The CDR3 loop spans 15 amino acids. CDR1 and CDR2 (germline): MNHNY, SVGAGI (reference sequence). CDR3 in amino acids: CASSVGRGFGNEQFF. The CDR3, as DNA: TGTGCCAGCAGTGTAGGACGCGGATTTGGCAATGAGCAGTTCTTC.

V usage is TRBV5-8 and J usage is TRBJ2-1, with 7 bases fitting TRBD1. Germline CDR1 reads SGHTS; CDR2 reads YDEGEE. The CDR3 spans 15 residues. V shed 2 bases and J 7 bases; nucleotides not matched to a gene: 9. The CDR3 DNA follows: TGTGCCAGCAGCTTATTAGTACAGGGGTTGAATGAGCAGTTCTTC. Amino acids: CASSLLVQGLNEQFF.

This chain joins TRBV5-6 and TRBJ2-7; D unclear. This CDR3 has 14 amino acids. V lost 5 bases, J lost 4 bases, and 16 bases lay in between. CDR1 is SGHDT and CDR2 is YYEEEE in the germline V gene. CDR3 residues: CASSPIGQGYEQYF. As DNA, the CDR3 is TGTGCCAGCAGTCCAATTGGCCAAGGGTACGAGCAGTACTTC. Complete variable domain (other parts from reference TRBV5-6 and TRBJ2-7): DAGVTQSPTHLIKTRGQQVTLRCSPKSGHDTVSWYQQALGQGPQFIFQYYEEEERQRGNFPDRFSGHQFPNYSSELNVNALLLGDSALYLCASSPIGQGYEQYFGPGTRLTVT.

V is TRBV6-5 and J is TRBJ2-5, with D maybe TRBD2 (5 bases). The V end was cut by 2 bases, the J end by 1 base, with 8 bases between. The CDR3 loop spans 14 amino acids. Germline CDR1 and CDR2: MNHEY and SVGAGI. The CDR3: CASSYGRGQETQYF. For the CDR3, the DNA is TGTGCCAGCAGTTACGGGAGAGGCCAAGAGACCCAGTACTTC.

The chain combines TRBV30 with TRBJ1-2; tentatively, D is TRBD1 (5 bases). This CDR3 is 14 amino acids long. Per the germline V gene, CDR1 is GTSNPN and CDR2 is SVGIG (reference sequence). Between the trimmed V and J ends, which lost 4 bases and 6 bases, there was a span of 18 bases. CDR3 amino acids: CAWKAPRVGDGYTF. CDR3 sequence (DNA): TGTGCCTGGAAAGCCCCCAGGGTGGGGGATGGCTACACCTTC.

The V gene is TRBV5-6, the J gene TRBJ2-5; 8 bases are a match to TRBD2. The V segment lost 4 bases and the J segment 2 bases; nucleotides outside the gene matches: 10. CDR1 is SGHDT and CDR2 is YYEEEE in the germline V gene. The CDR3 is 16 residues long. The CDR3 loop is CASSLPGTRLQETQYF. CDR3 DNA: TGTGCCAGCAGCCTCCCCGGGACTAGGTTACAAGAGACCCAGTACTTC.

This chain uses TRBV14 with TRBJ2-7; 9 nucleotides agree with TRBD1. Looked up from germline, CDR1 is SGHDN and CDR2 is FVKESK. J gave up 3 bases and V 6 bases, and 0 bases lay outside the gene matches. The CDR3 spans 12 residues. CDR3 nucleotides: TGTGCCAGCAGGGACAGGGGCTACGAGCAGTACTTC. Amino acid sequence: CASRDRGYEQYF. Full variable domain (missing parts from reference TRBV14 and TRBJ2-7): EAGVTQFPSHSVIEKGQTVTLRCDPISGHDNLYWYRRVMGKEIKFLLHFVKESKQDESGMPNNRFLAERTGGTYSTLKVQPAELEDSGVYFCASRDRGYEQYFGPGTRLTVT.

The chain is built from TRBV19 and TRBJ2-1, with a tentative D call TRBD2 (6 bases). Trimming took 2 bases from V and 3 from J, leaving 11 bases between them. Per the germline V gene, CDR1 is LNHDA and CDR2 is SQIVND (reference sequence). The length of the CDR3 is 15 residues. In DNA form, the CDR3 reads TGTGCCAGTAGTATACCATACGGGGGCTACAATGAGCAGTTCTTC. This translates into CASSIPYGGYNEQFF.

The chain combines TRBV18 with TRBJ2-1; 15 nucleotides match TRBD2. J lost 4 bases, V lost 2 bases, and 3 bases had no gene match. This CDR3 spans 17 amino acids. In germline, CDR1 is KGHSH, CDR2 LQKENI. The CDR3 reads CASSPRTSGGGYNEQFF. The CDR3 region has the DNA TGTGCCAGCTCACCAAGGACTAGCGGGGGGGGATACAATGAGCAGTTCTTC.

The rearrangement joins TRBV7-3 to TRBJ1-5; D is perhaps TRBD1 (6 bases). The CDR3 is made up of 13 amino acids. Germline-derived CDR1 and CDR2 are SGHTA and FQGTGA. Trimming took 5 bases from V and 5 from J, leaving 10 bases between them. In nucleotides, the CDR3 is TGTGCCAGCAGCCGGGACATCGATCAGCCCCAGCATTTT. Residues: CASSRDIDQPQHF.

A remark on this clone: Other nucleotide sequences in the sample specify the same CDR3. The chain couples TRBV9 to TRBJ1-1; D unclear. The CDR3 is 13 amino acids. The V gene lost 4 bases and the J gene lost 0 bases, with 7 bases spanning the gap. CDR1 and CDR2 from the germline V gene are SGDLS and YYNGEE. The CDR3 DNA follows: TGTGCCAGCAGCACTGGGGTGAACACTGAAGCTTTCTTT. Its translation is CASSTGVNTEAFF.

This chain links TRBV4-3 with TRBJ1-1; 9 bases line up with TRBD1. With 5 bases clipped from V and 4 bases from J, the junction kept 11 bases outside the gene matches. This CDR3 has 16 residues. Germline assignment: CDR1 LGHNA and CDR2 YSLEER. CDR3 nucleotide sequence: TGCGCCAGCAGCTCTCGGACAGGGGCCACGTTCACTGAAGCTTTCTTT. Translated, it gives CASSSRTGATFTEAFF.

This sequence joins TRBV19 and TRBJ2-1, with unresolved D. From germline, CDR1 is LNHDA and CDR2 SQIVND (reference sequence). Trimming stripped 3 bases from V and 6 bases from J, with 6 bases between. This CDR3 has 12 amino acids. The CDR3 DNA is TGTGCCAGTAGTATTTTCTCCAATGAGCAGTTCTTC. Translated: CASSIFSNEQFF.

As DNA, the CDR3 is TGTGCCAGCAGTTTTGTCGGGACAGCGAAGAACACTGAAGCTTTCTTT. Protein: CASSFVGTAKNTEAFF. The gene calls are TRBV28 and TRBJ1-1; 7 nucleotides agree with TRBD1. Germline V gene lookup returns CDR1 MDHEN and CDR2 SYDVKM. The CDR3 runs to 16 residues. The junction had 8 bases not matched to a gene; V was cut back by 3 bases and J by 1 base.